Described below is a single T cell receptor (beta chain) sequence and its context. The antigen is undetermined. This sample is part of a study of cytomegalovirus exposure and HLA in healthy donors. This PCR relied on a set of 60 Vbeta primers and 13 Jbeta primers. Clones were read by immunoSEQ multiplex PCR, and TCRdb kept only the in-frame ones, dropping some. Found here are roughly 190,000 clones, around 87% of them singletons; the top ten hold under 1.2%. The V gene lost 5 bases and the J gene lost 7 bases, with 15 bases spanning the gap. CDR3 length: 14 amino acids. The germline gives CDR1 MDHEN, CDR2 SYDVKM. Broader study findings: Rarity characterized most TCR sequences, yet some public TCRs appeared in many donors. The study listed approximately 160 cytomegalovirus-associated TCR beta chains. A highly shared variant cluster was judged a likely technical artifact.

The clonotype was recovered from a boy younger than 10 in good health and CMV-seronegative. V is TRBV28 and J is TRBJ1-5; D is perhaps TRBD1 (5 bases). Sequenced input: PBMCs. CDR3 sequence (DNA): TGTGCCAGCAGTCCCCGCCAGGGATTGCAGCCCCAGCATTTT. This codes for CASSPRQGLQPQHF.